This record concerns one T cell receptor (beta chain) sequence. What it binds is not known. The record originates from a study of cytomegalovirus exposure and HLA in healthy donors. Regarding the study as a whole: The majority of TCR sequences were rare, yet some public TCRs appeared in many donors. The study recorded about 160 TCR beta chains that were cytomegalovirus-associated.

The protocol was immunoSEQ multiplex PCR, while the TCRdb copy is restricted to in-frame clones and leaves out a portion. This repertoire shows approximately 220,000 clones, 80% to 85% found once; its top ten account for about 14%. The CDR3 sequence is 16 residues long. Trimming shortened V by 5 bases and J by 2 bases, and 19 bases separated the two germline ends. The germline V gene has CDR1 SGHTA and CDR2 FQGNSA. Material for sequencing was PBMCs. The clonotype comes from a woman aged 25-40 years in good health and CMV-seropositive. The J gene is TRBJ2-7, the V gene TRBV7-2; D is perhaps TRBD1 (6 bases). This chain's CDR3 is CASSPQSDRFAYEQYF. The DNA of the CDR3 is TGTGCCAGCAGCCCTCAATCCGACAGGTTCGCCTACGAGCAGTACTTC.